This TCR beta chain was identified during a study of regulatory T cells in long-lasting Graves disease. Study-level results: What was studied was peripheral blood only, and not thyroid tissue.

Germline CDR1 and CDR2: GTSNPN and SVGIG (reference sequence). V was pared by 0 bases and J by 7 bases, with 6 bases between. This CDR3 is built from 11 residues. Ten or more counts support this clonotype. Its antigen is currently unknown. Combining iRepertoire HTBI primers with Arm-PCR of CDR3 regions, the authors built TCR beta libraries. MiXCR, run by TCRdb on the multiplex PCR reads, gives a single entry per CDR3 protein. This sample has some 340,000 distinct CDR3 sequences, with around 11% found just once. Time point of the sample: newly diagnosed GD, antithyroid drugs for less than 3 months. PBMCs were the source of the RNA used for TCR sequencing. The same data also went into a second study, on T cells in Graves' hyperthyroidism and ophthalmopathy.

The chain uses TRBV30 and TRBJ1-1; D not certain. The source material was peripheral blood mononuclear cells (PBMCs), sampled at new diagnosis, from a patient treated with antithyroid drugs. The sequence was obtained from a woman younger than 30 with Graves disease. The CDR3 sequence: CAWSVGHEAFF. In DNA, the CDR3 is TGTGCCTGGAGTGTAGGGCATGAAGCTTTCTTT.